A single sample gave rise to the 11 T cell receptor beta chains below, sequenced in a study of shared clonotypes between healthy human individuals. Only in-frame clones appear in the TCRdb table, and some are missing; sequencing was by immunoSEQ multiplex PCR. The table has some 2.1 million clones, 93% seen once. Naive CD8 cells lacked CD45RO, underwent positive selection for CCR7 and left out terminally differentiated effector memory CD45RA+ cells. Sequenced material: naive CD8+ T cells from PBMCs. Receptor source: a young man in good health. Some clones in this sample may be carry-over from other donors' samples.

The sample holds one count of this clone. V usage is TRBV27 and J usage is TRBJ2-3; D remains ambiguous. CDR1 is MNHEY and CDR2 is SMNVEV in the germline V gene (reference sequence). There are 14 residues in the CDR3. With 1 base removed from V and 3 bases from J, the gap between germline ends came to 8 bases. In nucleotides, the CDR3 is TGTGCCAGCAGTTTATTCTTTCGGACAGATACGCAGTATTTT. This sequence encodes CASSLFFRTDTQYF.

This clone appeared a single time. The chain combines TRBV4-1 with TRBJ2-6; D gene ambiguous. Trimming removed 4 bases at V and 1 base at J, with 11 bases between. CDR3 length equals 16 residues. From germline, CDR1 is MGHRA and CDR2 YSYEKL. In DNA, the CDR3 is TGCGCCAGCAGCCCCACCGTTCGGTCTGGGGCCAACGTCCTGACTTTC. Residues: CASSPTVRSGANVLTF.

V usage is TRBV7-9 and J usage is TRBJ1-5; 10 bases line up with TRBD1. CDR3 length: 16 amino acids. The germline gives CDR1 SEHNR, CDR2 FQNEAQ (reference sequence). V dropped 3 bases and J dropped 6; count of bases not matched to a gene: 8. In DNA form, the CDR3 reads TGTGCCAGCAGCTTGACCGGGACAGGGGAGGGTCAGCCCCAGCATTTT. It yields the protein CASSLTGTGEGQPQHF. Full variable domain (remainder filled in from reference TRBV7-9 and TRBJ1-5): DTGVSQNPRHKITKRGQNVTFRCDPISEHNRLYWYRQTLGQGPEFLTYFQNEAQLEKSRLLSDRFSAERPKGSFSTLEIQRTEQGDSAMYLCASSLTGTGEGQPQHFGDGTRLSIL.

Here the CDR3 reads CSVEGGEGFFGNTIYF. CDR3 DNA sequence: TGCAGCGTTGAAGGGGGGGAAGGGTTCTTTGGAAACACCATATATTTT. V gene TRBV29-1 combines with J gene TRBJ1-3, with D maybe TRBD1 (5 bases). The V end lost 1 base, the J end lost 3 bases, and 16 bases lay between the germline ends. Germline values: CDR1 SQVTM, CDR2 ANQGSEA. This CDR3 region has 16 residues. The entire variable domain, with the rest obtained from reference TRBV29-1 and TRBJ1-3, is as follows: SAVISQKPSRDICQRGTSLTIQCQVDSQVTMMFWYRQQPGQSLTLIATANQGSEATYESGFVIDKFPISRPNLTFSTLTVSNMSPEDSSIYLCSVEGGEGFFGNTIYFGEGSWLTVV.

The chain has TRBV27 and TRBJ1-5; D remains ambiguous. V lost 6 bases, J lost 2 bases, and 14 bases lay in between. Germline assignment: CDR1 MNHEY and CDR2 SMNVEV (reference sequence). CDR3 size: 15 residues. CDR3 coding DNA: TGTGCCAGCAGCTCCTCGGGGTATGGCAATCAGCCCCAGCATTTT. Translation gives CASSSSGYGNQPQHF.

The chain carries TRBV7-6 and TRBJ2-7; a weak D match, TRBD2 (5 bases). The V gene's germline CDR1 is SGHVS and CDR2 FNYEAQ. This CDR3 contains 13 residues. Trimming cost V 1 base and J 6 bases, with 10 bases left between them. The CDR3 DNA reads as TGTGCCAGCAGCTTAGTAGAGGGTGGCGAGCAGTACTTC. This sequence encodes CASSLVEGGEQYF.

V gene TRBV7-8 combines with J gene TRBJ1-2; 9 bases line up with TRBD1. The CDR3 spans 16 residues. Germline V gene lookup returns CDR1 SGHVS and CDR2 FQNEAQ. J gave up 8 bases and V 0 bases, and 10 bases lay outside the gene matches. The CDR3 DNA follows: TGTGCCAGCAGCTTAGCCAACAGGGGGCCCCGGAGCGGCTACACCTTC. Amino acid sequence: CASSLANRGPRSGYTF.

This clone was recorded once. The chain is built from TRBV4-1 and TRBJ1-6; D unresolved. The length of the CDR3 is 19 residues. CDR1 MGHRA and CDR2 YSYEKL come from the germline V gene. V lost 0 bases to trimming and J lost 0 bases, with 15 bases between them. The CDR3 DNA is TGCGCCAGCAGCCAAGAGACTATGGTAGGGAGCTCCTATAATTCACCCCTCCACTTT. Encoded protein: CASSQETMVGSSYNSPLHF.

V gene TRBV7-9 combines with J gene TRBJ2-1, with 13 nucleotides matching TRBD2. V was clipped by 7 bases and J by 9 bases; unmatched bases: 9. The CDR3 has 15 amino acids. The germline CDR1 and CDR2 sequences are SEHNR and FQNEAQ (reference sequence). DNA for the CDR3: TGTGCCAGCACCTCCGGGACTAGCGGGATTGGTGAGCAGTTCTTC. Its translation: CASTSGTSGIGEQFF.

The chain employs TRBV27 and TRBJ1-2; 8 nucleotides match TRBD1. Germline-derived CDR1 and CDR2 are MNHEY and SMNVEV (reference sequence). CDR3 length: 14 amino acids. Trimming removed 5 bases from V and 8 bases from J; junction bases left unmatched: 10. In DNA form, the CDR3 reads TGTGCCAGCAGTGTCACAGGGGGAATCTTCGGCTACACCTTC. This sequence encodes CASSVTGGIFGYTF.

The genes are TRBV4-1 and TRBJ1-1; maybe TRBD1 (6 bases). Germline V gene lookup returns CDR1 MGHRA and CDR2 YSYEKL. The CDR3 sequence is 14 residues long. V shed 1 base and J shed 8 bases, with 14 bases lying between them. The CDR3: CASSQGSGGREAFF. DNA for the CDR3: TGCGCCAGCAGCCAAGGCTCCGGGGGCAGGGAAGCTTTCTTT.